These T cell receptor beta chains were read from a single sample in a study of cytomegalovirus exposure and HLA in healthy donors. Measured with immunoSEQ multiplex PCR; TCRdb has only the in-frame clones, and not every one. The repertoire consists of about 120,000 clones, with 80% occurring once and the leading ten covering more than 1%. The specimen was PBMCs. The receptors derive from a female donor in good health and CMV-seronegative. CDR3s include the opening cysteine and the closing phenylalanine or tryptophan. A D gene is named only where the DNA matches it firmly. Part of the rows lack a size; the others show once, few, many or a class for expanded clones.

j_call v_call d_call clone_size cdr3_aa cdr3_nt
TRBJ1-1 TRBV19 TRBD1 once CASSQGGVRNTEAFF TGTGCCAGTAGTCAAGGGGGCGTGCGAAACACTGAAGCTTTCTTT
TRBJ1-2 TRBV15 TRBD1 . CATSPERGTGSTYGYTF TGTGCCACCAGCCCTGAGAGGGGGACAGGGAGTACCTATGGCTACACCTTC
TRBJ2-3 TRBV6-1 TRBD1 . CASSRQGRDTDTQYF TGTGCCAGCAGCCGACAGGGGCGCGACACAGATACGCAGTATTTT
TRBJ2-7 TRBV11-2 . . CASSRTEGVFSLDEQYF TGTGCCAGCAGCCGGACCGAAGGGGTTTTTAGTCTGGACGAGCAGTACTTC
TRBJ1-4 TRBV4-2 . once CASSHRQSPDEKLFF TGTGCCAGCAGCCACCGACAGTCTCCTGATGAAAAACTGTTTTTT
TRBJ2-5 TRBV4-1 TRBD2 . CASSRVGLAGGETQYF TGCGCCAGCAGCCGAGTGGGACTAGCGGGGGGAGAGACCCAGTACTTC
TRBJ2-5 TRBV7-9 TRBD1 . CASSPMDRVKETQYF TGTGCCAGCAGCCCAATGGACAGGGTAAAAGAGACCCAGTACTTC
TRBJ2-7 TRBV5-6 . . CASSFLFDRPYEQYF TGTGCCAGCAGCTTTTTATTCGACAGACCCTACGAGCAGTACTTC
TRBJ1-6 TRBV6-1 TRBD1 . CASSENRGQNSPLHF TGTGCCAGCAGTGAAAATAGGGGGCAGAATTCACCCCTCCACTTT
TRBJ2-3 TRBV14 . . CASSPLGRLSTDTQYF TGTGCCAGCAGCCCGTTGGGGAGGCTATCCACAGATACGCAGTATTTT
TRBJ1-2 TRBV27 . . CASSPSGGNYGYTF TGTGCCAGCAGTCCCAGCGGGGGGAACTATGGCTACACCTTC
TRBJ1-1 TRBV28 TRBD1 . CASSAALGGTGTDAFF TGTGCCAGCAGCGCCGCTCTAGGGGGAACCGGGACAGACGCTTTCTTT
TRBJ1-5 TRBV2 . medium-sized CASSLDSNQPQHF TGTGCCAGCAGTTTAGATAGCAATCAGCCCCAGCATTTT
TRBJ2-4 TRBV2 . . CASSRFGRGNSQYF TGTGCCAGCAGTCGTTTTGGCAGGGGAAACAGTCAGTACTTC
TRBJ1-2 TRBV30 . . CAWSGISGQTPSYGYTF TGTGCCTGGAGTGGGATATCCGGACAGACCCCAAGCTATGGCTACACCTTC
TRBJ1-4 TRBV14 . . CASSQDEDSTLTNEKLFF TGTGCCAGCAGCCAAGATGAAGACAGTACCTTGACGAATGAAAAACTGTTTTTT
TRBJ1-3 TRBV30 . . CACWGPGNTIYF TGTGCCTGTTGGGGGCCTGGAAACACCATATATTTT
TRBJ1-1 TRBV7-9 . . CASSLVKPGTEAFF TGTGCCAGCAGCTTAGTTAAGCCGGGCACTGAAGCTTTCTTT
TRBJ2-1 TRBV28 . . CAGSGGGPYNEQFF TGTGCCGGGTCCGGGGGAGGACCCTACAATGAGCAGTTCTTC
TRBJ2-1 TRBV5-3 TRBD2 . CARRCSSGGDNEQFF TGTGCCAGAAGGTGCTCTAGCGGGGGGGACAATGAGCAGTTCTTC
TRBJ2-1 TRBV11-2 TRBD2 . CASSPTLAGGFSYNEQFF TGTGCCAGCAGCCCGACTCTAGCGGGAGGCTTCTCCTACAATGAGCAGTTCTTC
TRBJ1-1 TRBV6-5 . few CASSPGYEAFF TGTGCCAGCAGCCCAGGCTATGAAGCTTTCTTT
TRBJ2-7 TRBV2 TRBD2 . CASSDTSGRYEQYF TGTGCCAGCAGCGACACTAGCGGGCGCTACGAGCAGTACTTC
TRBJ1-1 TRBV2 . few CASTTGPEAFF TGTGCCAGCACGACAGGTCCTGAAGCTTTCTTT
TRBJ1-5 TRBV27 . . CASSYRGNQPQHF TGTGCCAGCAGTTATCGAGGGAATCAGCCCCAGCATTTT
TRBJ1-2 TRBV14 TRBD1 . CASSLNRDSLSSYTF TGTGCCAGCAGTCTAAACCGGGACAGCCTTTCGAGCTACACCTTC
TRBJ2-5 TRBV2 . . CASSVRYQETQYF TGTGCCAGCAGTGTTAGATACCAAGAGACCCAGTACTTC
TRBJ2-1 TRBV18 TRBD2 . CASSREREGPGWREQFF TGTGCCAGCTCACGCGAGCGGGAGGGCCCGGGGTGGCGTGAGCAGTTCTTC
TRBJ2-7 TRBV6-5 . . CASSYGTQDYEQYF TGTGCCAGCAGTTACGGGACACAGGATTACGAGCAGTACTTC
TRBJ1-2 TRBV2 . . CASRSQTTLNF TGTGCCAGCAGATCACAGACGACCTTAAACTTC
TRBJ1-2 TRBV19 . once CASSMDTRGFYGYTF TGTGCCAGTAGTATGGACACTCGGGGGTTCTATGGCTACACCTTC
TRBJ1-1 TRBV5-6 TRBD1 . CASSSFGDRVSFGAEAFF TGTGCCAGCAGCTCCTTTGGGGACAGGGTATCGTTTGGAGCTGAAGCTTTCTTT
TRBJ1-4 TRBV19 TRBD1 once CASSGSRTGAKELFF TGTGCCAGTAGTGGATCTCGGACAGGGGCGAAAGAACTGTTTTTT
TRBJ1-3 TRBV5-1 . . CASSLSYSGNTIYF TGCGCCAGCAGCCTCAGTTACTCTGGAAACACCATATATTTT
TRBJ2-2 TRBV9 TRBD1 few CASSPGTGGDGTGELFF TGTGCCAGCAGCCCAGGGACAGGGGGCGACGGTACCGGGGAGCTGTTTTTT
TRBJ1-3 TRBV7-8 TRBD1 few CASSRQTGWGNTIYF TGTGCCAGCAGCAGGCAGACAGGGTGGGGAAACACCATATATTTT
TRBJ1-5 TRBV30 . . CAWSVQRDQPQHF TGTGCCTGGAGTGTTCAGAGGGATCAGCCCCAGCATTTT
TRBJ2-1 TRBV4-2 TRBD2 . CASSHAVWGLAGGNEQFF TGTGCCAGCAGCCACGCCGTTTGGGGACTAGCGGGAGGGAATGAGCAGTTCTTC
TRBJ2-7 TRBV9 . . CASSVGNRDLEQYF TGTGCCAGCAGCGTAGGGAACAGGGACCTCGAGCAGTACTTC
TRBJ2-7 TRBV27 TRBD1 once CASSQQGPFEQYF TGTGCCAGCAGTCAACAGGGGCCCTTCGAGCAGTACTTC